This T cell receptor (beta chain) was documented in a study of human T cells and chemical hapten exposure. Overall study context: Minor pooled library volume differences mainly drove per-sample TCR yield variation.

Time point meaning: pre-sensitization, week 0. The treatment: therapeutic diphenylcyclopropenone sensitization with weekly scalp DPC. Blood was drawn before each patch test was applied. In TCRdb, the RACE reads were re-called with MiXCR into one record per CDR3 protein. The table lists about 300,000 distinct CDR3 sequences, around 5% of them singletons. The CDR3 runs 17 residues. J lost 5 bases, V lost 5 bases, and 8 bases had no gene match. Germline CDR1 MDHEN, CDR2 SYDVKM. This TCR came from a woman between 18 and 29 years old with alopecia areata. Some clones in this sample may be carry-over from other donors' samples. The rearrangement uses TRBV28 and TRBJ2-5; 16 positions agree with TRBD2. This material consisted of whole blood, taken in connection with sensitization to the hapten diphenylcyclopropenone (DPC). Here the CDR3 reads CASSLGTSGGAEETQYF. The CDR3 nucleotides read TGTGCCAGCAGTCTGGGGACTAGCGGGGGGGCGGAGGAGACCCAGTACTTC.